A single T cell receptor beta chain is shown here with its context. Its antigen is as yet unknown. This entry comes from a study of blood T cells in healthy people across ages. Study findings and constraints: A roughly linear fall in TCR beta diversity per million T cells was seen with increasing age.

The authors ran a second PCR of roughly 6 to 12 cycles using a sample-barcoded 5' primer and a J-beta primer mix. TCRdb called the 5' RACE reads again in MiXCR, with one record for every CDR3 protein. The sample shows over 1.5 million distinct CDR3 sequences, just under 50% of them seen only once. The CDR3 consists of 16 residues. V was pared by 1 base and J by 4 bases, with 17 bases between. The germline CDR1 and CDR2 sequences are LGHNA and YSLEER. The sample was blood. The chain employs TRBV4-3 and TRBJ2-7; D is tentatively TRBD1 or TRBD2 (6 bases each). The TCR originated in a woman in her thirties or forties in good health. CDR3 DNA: TGCGCCAGCAGCCAAGGGAGGGGGTATCCGGTGTACGAGCAGTACTTC. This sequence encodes CASSQGRGYPVYEQYF.